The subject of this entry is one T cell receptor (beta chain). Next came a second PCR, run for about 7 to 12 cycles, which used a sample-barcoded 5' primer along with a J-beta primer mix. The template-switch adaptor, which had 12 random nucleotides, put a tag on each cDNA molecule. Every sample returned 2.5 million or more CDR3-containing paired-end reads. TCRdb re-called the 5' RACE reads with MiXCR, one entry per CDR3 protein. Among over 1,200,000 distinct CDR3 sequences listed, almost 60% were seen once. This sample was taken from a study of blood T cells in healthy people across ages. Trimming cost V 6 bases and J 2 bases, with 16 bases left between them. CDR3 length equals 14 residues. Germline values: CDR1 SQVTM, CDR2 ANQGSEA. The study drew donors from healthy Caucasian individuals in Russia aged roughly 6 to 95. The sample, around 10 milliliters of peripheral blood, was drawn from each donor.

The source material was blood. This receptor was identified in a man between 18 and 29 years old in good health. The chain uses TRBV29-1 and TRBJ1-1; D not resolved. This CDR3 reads CSVKPLNSNTEAFF. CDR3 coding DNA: TGCAGCGTGAAGCCCCTCAATAGCAACACTGAAGCTTTCTTT.